The T cell receptor (beta chain) under discussion was sequenced for a study of beta chain features in type 1 diabetes. Study-level findings and limits: TCRB rearrangement may or may not be influenced by HLA type; here this remained unresolved.

Investigators reverse transcribed all isolated RNA, so they sequenced expressed TCRB transcripts. TCRdb's table, derived via immunoSEQ multiplex PCR, lists solely in-frame clones and lacks some. The sample contains about 360,000 clones, around 12% of which appear only once. This clone was counted only a few times. Its cognate antigen is unknown. The ends lost 5 bases at V and 8 bases at J; junction bases unmatched: 16. Germline assignment: CDR1 SGHNT and CDR2 YENEEA. This CDR3 is built from 18 residues. The source material was naive CD4+ T cells from blood. The clonotype comes from a man between 18 and 35 years old in good health. The V gene is TRBV11-3, the J gene TRBJ2-1; 12 bases match TRBD2. CDR3 in DNA: TGTGCCAGCAGCCACTTTGACGGACTAGCGGGATCTAATGATGAGCAGTTCTTC. This translates into CASSHFDGLAGSNDEQFF.